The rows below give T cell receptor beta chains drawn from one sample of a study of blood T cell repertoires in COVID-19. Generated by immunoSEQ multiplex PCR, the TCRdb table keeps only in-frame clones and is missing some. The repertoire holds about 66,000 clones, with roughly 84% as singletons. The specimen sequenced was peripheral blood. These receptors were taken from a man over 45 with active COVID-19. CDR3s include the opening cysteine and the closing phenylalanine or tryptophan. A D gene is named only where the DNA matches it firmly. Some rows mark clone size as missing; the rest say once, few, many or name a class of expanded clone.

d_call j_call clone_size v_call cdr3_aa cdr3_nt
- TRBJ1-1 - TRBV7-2 CASSLERVGTEAFF TGTGCCAGCAGCTTAGAACGGGTTGGCACTGAAGCTTTCTTT
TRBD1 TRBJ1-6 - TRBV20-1 CSASGTGDNSPLHF TGCAGTGCTAGTGGGACAGGAGATAATTCACCCCTCCACTTT
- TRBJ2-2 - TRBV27 CASSVKGEVGELFF TGTGCCAGCAGTGTGAAGGGGGAAGTCGGGGAGCTGTTTTTT
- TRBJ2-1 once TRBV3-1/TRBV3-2 CASSQTGTYNEQFF TGTGCCAGCAGCCAAACGGGAACCTACAATGAGCAGTTCTTC
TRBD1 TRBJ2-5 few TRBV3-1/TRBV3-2 CASNPQDRNDETQYF TGTGCCAGCAACCCTCAGGACAGGAATGATGAGACCCAGTACTTC
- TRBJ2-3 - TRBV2 CASSETRLTDTQYF TGTGCCAGCAGTGAAACTAGACTCACAGATACGCAGTATTTT
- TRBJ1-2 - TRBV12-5 CASGPYGGADGYTF TGTGCTAGTGGTCCATACGGGGGGGCTGATGGCTACACCTTC
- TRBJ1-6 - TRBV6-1 CASSDTGIVPLHF TGTGCCAGCAGTGACACAGGGATTGTACCCCTCCACTTT
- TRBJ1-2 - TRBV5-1 CASSLGRDRYGYTF TGCGCCAGCAGCTTAGGCAGGGATCGGTATGGCTACACCTTC
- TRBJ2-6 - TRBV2 CASSDKDSSGANVLTF TGTGCCAGCAGTGATAAGGACAGCTCTGGGGCCAACGTCCTGACTTTC
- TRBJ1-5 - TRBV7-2 CASSSRFRTGNQPQHF TGTGCCAGCAGCTCAAGGTTTAGGACAGGCAATCAGCCCCAGCATTTT
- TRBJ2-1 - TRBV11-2 CASKDSKTPNEQFF TGTGCCAGCAAGGACTCGAAGACGCCAAATGAGCAGTTCTTC
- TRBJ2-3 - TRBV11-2 CASSRTRYPSTDTQYF TGTGCCAGCAGTCGTACGAGATACCCTAGCACAGATACGCAGTATTTT
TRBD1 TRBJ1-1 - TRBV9 CASSPRQGGGTEAFF TGTGCCAGCAGCCCCCGACAGGGAGGAGGAACTGAAGCTTTCTTT
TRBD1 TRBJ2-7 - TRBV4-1 CASSPRGQPYEQYF TGCGCCAGCAGCCCTAGGGGACAGCCCTACGAGCAGTACTTC
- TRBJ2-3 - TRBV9 CASSPNPTDTQYF TGTGCCAGCAGCCCCAATCCCACAGATACGCAGTATTTT
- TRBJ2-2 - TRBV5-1 CASSWQGGNTGELFF TGCGCCAGCAGCTGGCAGGGAGGGAACACCGGGGAGCTGTTTTTT
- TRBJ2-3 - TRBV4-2 CASSLHSGSTDTQYF TGTGCCAGCAGCCTTCACAGCGGGAGCACAGATACGCAGTATTTT
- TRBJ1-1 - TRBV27 CASSLYQGRNTEAFF TGTGCCAGCAGTTTATATCAGGGCCGGAACACTGAAGCTTTCTTT
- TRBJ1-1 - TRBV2 CASRLKGEATEAFF TGTGCCAGCAGACTTAAAGGGGAGGCCACTGAAGCTTTCTTT
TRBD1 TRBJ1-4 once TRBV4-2 CASSRTQGAGNEDEKLFF TGTGCCAGCAGCAGAACACAGGGGGCGGGAAACGAGGACGAAAAACTGTTTTTT
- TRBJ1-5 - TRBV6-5 CASKLWQVLWQPQHF TGTGCCAGCAAACTCTGGCAGGTCCTATGGCAGCCCCAGCATTTT
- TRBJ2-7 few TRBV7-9 CASVRGTDTYEQYF TGTGCCAGCGTCCGGGGGACCGATACCTACGAGCAGTACTTC
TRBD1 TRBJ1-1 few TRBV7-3 CASSLTGTGMAFF TGTGCCAGCAGCTTAACGGGGACAGGGATGGCTTTCTTT
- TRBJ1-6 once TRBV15 CATSRDTSGNSPLHF TGTGCCACCAGCAGAGATACGAGTGGTAATTCACCCCTCCACTTT
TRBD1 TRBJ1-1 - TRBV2 CASSLTGGSEAFF TGTGCCAGCAGCCTGACAGGGGGATCTGAAGCTTTCTTT
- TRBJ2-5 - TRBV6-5 CASSNLETQYF TGTGCCAGCAGTAATCTGGAGACCCAGTACTTC
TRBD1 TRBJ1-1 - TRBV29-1 CSVLYGTGNTEAFF TGCAGCGTCCTTTACGGGACAGGGAACACTGAAGCTTTCTTT
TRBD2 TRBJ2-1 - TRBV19 CASTPRSAGGFDEQFF TGTGCCAGTACCCCCCGGTCAGCGGGGGGGTTCGATGAGCAGTTCTTC
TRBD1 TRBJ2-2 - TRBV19 CASTVGQVLTGELFF TGTGCCAGTACCGTGGGACAGGTCCTTACCGGGGAGCTGTTTTTT
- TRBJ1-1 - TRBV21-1 CASSKDSGAFF TGTGCCAGCAGCAAAGATTCAGGCGCTTTCTTT
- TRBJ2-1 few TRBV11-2 CASSLMRLAEQFF TGTGCCAGCAGCTTAATGCGCCTAGCTGAGCAGTTCTTC
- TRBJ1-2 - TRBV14 CASSQDRRSAAGYTF TGTGCCAGCAGCCAAGATCGGCGAAGCGCAGCCGGCTACACCTTC
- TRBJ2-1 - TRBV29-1 CSVDLLENEQFF TGCAGCGTTGACCTGCTAGAGAATGAGCAGTTCTTC
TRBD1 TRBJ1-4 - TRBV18 CASSPGQGTNEKLFF TGTGCCAGCTCACCTGGACAGGGGACTAATGAAAAACTGTTTTTT
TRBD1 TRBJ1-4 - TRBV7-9 CASSLESQGGEKLFF TGTGCCAGCAGCTTAGAGTCACAGGGGGGTGAAAAACTGTTTTTT
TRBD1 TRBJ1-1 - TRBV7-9 CASSRTGPNTEAFF TGTGCCAGCAGCCGGACAGGGCCAAACACTGAAGCTTTCTTT
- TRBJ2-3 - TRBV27 CASRPQFQVSTDTQYF TGTGCCAGCAGACCCCAATTCCAGGTGTCCACAGATACGCAGTATTTT
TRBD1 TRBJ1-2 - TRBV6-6 CASSPTGDYGYTF TGTGCCAGCAGCCCGACAGGGGACTATGGCTACACCTTC
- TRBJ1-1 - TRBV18 CASSPVGGRVGEAFF TGTGCCAGCTCTCCCGTAGGGGGAAGGGTGGGTGAAGCTTTCTTT
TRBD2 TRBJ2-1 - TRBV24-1 CATSDLTSGWGEQFF TGTGCCACCAGTGATTTGACTAGCGGGTGGGGTGAGCAGTTCTTC
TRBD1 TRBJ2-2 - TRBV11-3 CASSLGTGRNTGELFF TGTGCCAGCAGCTTGGGGACAGGACGGAACACCGGGGAGCTGTTTTTT
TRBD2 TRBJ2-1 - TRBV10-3 CAISAPLAGGNEQFF TGTGCCATCAGTGCCCCACTAGCGGGAGGAAATGAGCAGTTCTTC
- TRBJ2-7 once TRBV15 CATSEGFLGYEQYF TGTGCCACCAGCGAGGGATTCCTGGGGTACGAGCAGTACTTC
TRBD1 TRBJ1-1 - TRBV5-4 CASSLQGSHTEAFF TGTGCCAGCAGCTTACAGGGGAGTCACACTGAAGCTTTCTTT
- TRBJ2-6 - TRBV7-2 CASSQGHTSGANVLTF TGTGCCAGCAGCCAGGGACATACCTCTGGGGCCAACGTCCTGACTTTC
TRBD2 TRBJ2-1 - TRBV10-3 CASTGGADNEQFF TGTGCCTCCACCGGGGGGGCCGACAATGAGCAGTTCTTC
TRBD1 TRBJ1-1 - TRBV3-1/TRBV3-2 CASSQAARGTGNTEAFF TGTGCCAGCAGCCAAGCTGCCCGGGGGACAGGAAACACTGAAGCTTTCTTT
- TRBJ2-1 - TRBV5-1 CASSSLTDNEQFF TGCGCCAGCAGCTCCCTGACAGACAATGAGCAGTTCTTC
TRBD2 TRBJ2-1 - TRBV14 CASSPVLAEVYNEQFF TGTGCCAGCAGCCCTGTACTAGCGGAAGTATACAATGAGCAGTTCTTC
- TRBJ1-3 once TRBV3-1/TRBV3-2 CASSQRGRPSGNTIYF TGTGCCAGCAGCCAACGCGGCAGACCCTCTGGAAACACCATATATTTT
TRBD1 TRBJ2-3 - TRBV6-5 CASRWTGGTDTQYF TGTGCCAGCAGGTGGACAGGGGGCACAGATACGCAGTATTTT